This T cell receptor beta chain was observed in a study of blood T cells in healthy people across ages. Study-level background: Using template switching, researchers captured about one barcoded beta molecule for each two T cells. Broader study findings: Naive and antigen-experienced cells could not be conclusively compared, given unsorted PBMCs.

This clonotype has a handful of counts. Its antigen is not known. The CDR3 has 17 amino acids. V lost 6 bases to trimming and J lost 7 bases; unmatched junction nucleotides: 12. The V gene's germline CDR1 is ENHRY and CDR2 SYGVKD. Through a sample-barcoded 5' primer and a J-beta primer mix, a second PCR was run for roughly 6 to 12 cycles. Each of the samples gave a minimum of 3 million paired-end reads that contained CDR3. TCRdb redid the calling of the 5' RACE reads with MiXCR, one entry per CDR3 protein. The sample holds around 1,100,000 distinct CDR3 sequences; 35% to 40% are singletons and the top ten take 10% to 15%. With each sample, at least 6 micrograms of total RNA were extracted.

Sample: blood. The V call is TRBV10-3, the J call TRBJ1-6; 10 bases line up with TRBD1. This sequence was found in a man aged 18 to 29 in good health. CDR3 region: CAIRLGTGVGTNSPLHF. In nucleotides, the CDR3 is TGTGCCATCAGACTCGGGACAGGGGTCGGTACCAATTCACCCCTCCACTTT.